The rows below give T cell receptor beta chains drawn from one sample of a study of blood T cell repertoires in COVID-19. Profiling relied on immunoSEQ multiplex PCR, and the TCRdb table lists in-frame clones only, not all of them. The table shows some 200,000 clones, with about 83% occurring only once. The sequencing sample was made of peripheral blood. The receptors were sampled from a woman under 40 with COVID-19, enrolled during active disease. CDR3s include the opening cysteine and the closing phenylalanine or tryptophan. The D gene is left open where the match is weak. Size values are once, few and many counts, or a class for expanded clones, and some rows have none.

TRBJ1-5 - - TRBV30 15 CAWTLQGRSNQPQHF TGTGCCTGGACGCTACAGGGTCGTAGCAATCAGCCCCAGCATTTT
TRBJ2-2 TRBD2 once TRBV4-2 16 CASSQEAGVYTGELFF TGTGCCAGCAGCCAAGAAGCGGGAGTGTACACCGGGGAGCTGTTTTTT
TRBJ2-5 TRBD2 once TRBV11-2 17 CASSLGRVAGSQETQYF TGTGCCAGCAGCTTAGGGCGGGTAGCGGGATCACAAGAGACCCAGTACTTC
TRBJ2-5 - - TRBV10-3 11 CAIGALETQYF TGTGCCATCGGGGCGTTAGAGACCCAGTACTTC
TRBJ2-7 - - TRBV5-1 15 CASSLAGGASYEQYF TGCGCCAGCAGCTTGGCCGGAGGGGCTTCCTACGAGCAGTACTTC
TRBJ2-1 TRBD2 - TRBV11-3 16 CASSAGLAGVSDEQFF TGTGCCAGCAGCGCAGGACTAGCGGGAGTCTCCGATGAGCAGTTCTTC
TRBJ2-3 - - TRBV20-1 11 CSARGSSLAYF TGCAGTGCTAGAGGTTCTTCATTGGCGTATTTT
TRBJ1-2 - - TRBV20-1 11 CSARLGSGYTF TGCAGTGCTAGACTAGGGAGTGGCTACACCTTC
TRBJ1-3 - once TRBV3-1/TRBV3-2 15 CASSSRRSSGNTIYF TGTGCCAGCAGCTCCAGACGGAGCTCTGGAAACACCATATATTTT
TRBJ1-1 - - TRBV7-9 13 CASSPQTDTEAFF TGTGCCAGCAGCCCACAGACCGACACTGAAGCTTTCTTT
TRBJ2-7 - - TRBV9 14 CASSVRDKDYEQYF TGTGCCAGCAGCGTCCGGGACAAAGACTACGAGCAGTACTTC
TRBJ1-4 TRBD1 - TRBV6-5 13 CATSGTVGEKLFF TGTGCCACGTCCGGGACAGTGGGTGAAAAACTGTTTTTT
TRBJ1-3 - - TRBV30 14 CAWSRGGSGNTIYF TGTGCCTGGAGTAGGGGGGGTTCTGGAAACACCATATATTTT
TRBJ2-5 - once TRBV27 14 CASGRQWGGETQYF TGTGCCAGCGGACGACAGTGGGGCGGCGAGACCCAGTACTTC
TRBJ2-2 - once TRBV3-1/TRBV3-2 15 CASSQESPGHGELFF TGTGCCAGCAGCCAAGAGTCTCCAGGGCACGGGGAGCTGTTTTTT
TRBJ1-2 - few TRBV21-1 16 CASSKALDRVAYGYTF TGTGCCAGCAGCAAAGCGTTGGACAGGGTCGCCTATGGCTACACCTTC
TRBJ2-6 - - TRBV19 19 CASRHEGTPKRSGANVLTF TGTGCCAGTAGACATGAGGGGACACCAAAGCGCTCTGGGGCCAACGTCCTGACTTTC
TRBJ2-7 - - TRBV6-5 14 CASSYRGTAYEQYF TGTGCCAGCAGTTACCGCGGGACAGCCTACGAGCAGTACTTC
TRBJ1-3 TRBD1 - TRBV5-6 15 CASSGQATSGNTIYF TGTGCCAGCAGCGGACAGGCGACCTCTGGAAACACCATATATTTT
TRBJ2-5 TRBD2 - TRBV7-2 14 CASSPGLAGETQYF TGTGCCAGCAGCCCTGGACTAGCGGGAGAGACCCAGTACTTC
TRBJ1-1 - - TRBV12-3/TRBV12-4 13 CASSFRFNTEAFF TGTGCCAGCAGTTTCAGGTTCAACACTGAAGCTTTCTTT
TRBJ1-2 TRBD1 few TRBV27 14 CASRPQGKRDGYTF TGTGCCAGCAGGCCACAGGGGAAAAGGGATGGCTACACCTTC
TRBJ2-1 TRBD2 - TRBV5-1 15 CASSPLAGGINEQFF TGCGCCAGCAGCCCGCTAGCGGGAGGAATAAATGAGCAGTTCTTC
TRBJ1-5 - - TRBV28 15 CASRPSTGGFQPQHF TGTGCCAGCAGACCTTCGACGGGGGGTTTTCAGCCCCAGCATTTT
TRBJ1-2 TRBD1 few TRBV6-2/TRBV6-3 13 CASSPTGVGGYTF TGTGCCAGCAGTCCCACAGGGGTGGGAGGCTACACCTTC
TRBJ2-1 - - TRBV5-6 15 CASSMDWSSYNEQFF TGTGCCAGCAGCATGGACTGGAGCTCCTACAATGAGCAGTTCTTC
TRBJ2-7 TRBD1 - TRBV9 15 CASSPAEQGSYEQYF TGTGCCAGCAGCCCGGCGGAACAGGGGAGCTACGAGCAGTACTTC
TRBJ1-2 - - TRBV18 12 CASSPTVYGYTF TGTGCCAGCTCACCAACGGTCTATGGCTACACCTTC
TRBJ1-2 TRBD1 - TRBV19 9 CAQVRGPPF TGTGCCCAAGTCAGGGGGCCCCCCTTC
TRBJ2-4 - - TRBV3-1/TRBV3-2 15 CASTPPTSGKNIQYF TGTGCCAGCACACCCCCGACTAGTGGGAAAAACATTCAGTACTTC
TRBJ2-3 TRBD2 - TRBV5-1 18 CASSPGLAGGHRTDTQYF TGCGCCAGCAGCCCGGGACTAGCGGGAGGGCACCGCACAGATACGCAGTATTTT
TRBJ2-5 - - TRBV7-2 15 CASRPLDSFQETQYF TGTGCCAGCAGGCCACTAGATTCCTTTCAAGAGACCCAGTACTTC
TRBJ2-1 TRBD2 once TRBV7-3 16 CASSLRAGVSYNEQFF TGTGCCAGCAGCTTACGAGCGGGAGTATCATACAATGAGCAGTTCTTC
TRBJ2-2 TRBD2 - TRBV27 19 CASTKMISGTSGVTGELFF TGTGCCAGCACCAAAATGATCTCCGGGACTAGCGGGGTTACCGGGGAGCTGTTTTTT
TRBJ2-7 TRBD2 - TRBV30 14 CAWRASGITYEQYF TGTGCCTGGAGAGCTAGCGGGATCACCTACGAGCAGTACTTC
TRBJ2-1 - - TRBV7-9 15 CASSLLKRSMYEQFF TGTGCCAGCAGCCTACTTAAGCGTTCGATGTATGAGCAGTTCTTC
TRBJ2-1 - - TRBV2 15 CASSESWGRNNEQFF TGTGCCAGCAGTGAAAGTTGGGGGAGGAACAATGAGCAGTTCTTC
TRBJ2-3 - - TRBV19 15 CASSIQTGHMDTQYF TGTGCCAGTAGTATACAGACGGGTCATATGGATACGCAGTATTTT
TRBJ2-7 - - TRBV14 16 CASTSQGGEGSYEQYF TGTGCCAGCACCTCCCAGGGGGGAGAAGGTTCCTACGAGCAGTACTTC
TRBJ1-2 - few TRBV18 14 CASSPRGQVKGYTF TGTGCCAGCTCACCACGAGGGCAAGTCAAAGGCTACACCTTC
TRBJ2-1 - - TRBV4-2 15 CASSQGTSLVNEQFF TGTGCCAGCAGCCAAGGTACTAGCTTGGTCAATGAGCAGTTCTTC
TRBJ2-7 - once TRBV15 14 CATSRDRGSYEQYF TGTGCCACCAGCAGAGACAGGGGCTCCTACGAGCAGTACTTC
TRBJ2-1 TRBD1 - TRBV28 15 CASSLPDRDGNEQFF TGTGCCAGCAGTCTACCGGACAGGGATGGGAATGAGCAGTTCTTC
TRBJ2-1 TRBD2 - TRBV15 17 CATSRDQVAGLWNEQFF TGTGCCACCAGCAGAGATCAAGTAGCGGGATTGTGGAATGAGCAGTTCTTC